This TCR beta chain was found in a study of human T cells and chemical hapten exposure (dated by TCRdb to 2020 to 2023). Describing the broader study: For sensitization, 2% DPC in acetone was applied to a roughly 2 cm by roughly 2 cm area of upper inner arm skin. Patients additionally received weekly therapeutic DPC doses to the scalp throughout the approximately 24-week study period. For TCR sequencing, blood came from 25 to 30 alopecia patients at anywhere from one to four time points (pre-sensitization, 2, 6 and 24 weeks). This study followed changes in the peripheral blood TCR repertoire in vivo during primary and secondary sensitization of alopecia patients to the hapten diphenylcyclopropenone (DPC). Libraries were pooled for sequencing, and per-sample TCR yields varied mainly because of small differences in library volumes within the pool. Blood samples were taken from patients before sensitization (week 0) and then at 2, 6 and about 24 weeks after DPC sensitization. Patch tests used Finn chambers with 0.01% DPC on the upper back, scored after 6 days by International Contact Dermatitis Research Group standards. The mostly female patient cohort included alopecia areata with under or over 50% scalp involvement, alopecia totalis and alopecia universalis.

In its sample, this clonotype was seen a few times. Its antigen is not yet known. Base-call qualities are not available, and no considerably larger clone is one nucleotide away. What the work shows at the level of the full study, not this receptor alone: Significantly more large CDR3 similarity clusters were formed by expanded TCRs than by pre-sensitization or healthy control sets, consistent with antigen-driven responses. After repeated subsampling, changes were observed in the strength of the expansion versus patch-test correlation and in the threshold at which the correlation became significant. DPC sensitization did not change how many TCRs were above 1 in 1000 frequency, and no evidence was found of alterations in global repertoire structure. The number of PT1 expanded TCRs positively correlated with patch test score, significant at thresholds 8, 16 and 32 but not 4. Because every patient had alopecia, a presumed autoimmune disease, the patients' immune response might differ from that of healthy individuals.

Library preparation employed RACE. Sequencing took place on a NextSeq 500. Library preparation attached unique molecular identifiers to individual cDNA molecules for quantitative, reproducible TCR counting. For every blood RNA sample, sequencing covered both the TCR alpha and TCR beta chains. For the original study's pipeline: Samples had a median of roughly 91,000 TCRs, with a range from roughly 23,224 to 750,000. The Decombinator software suite was used to annotate the V, J and CDR3 of the TCR reads. For the PS versus PT1 abundance plots, all samples were subsampled to the same number of TCRs (28,000). Expanded TCRs were defined as absent before sensitization and observed at least eight times at the 2-week time point. TCRdb reprocessed the public reads (quality trimming at Q25 with fastp, clone calling with MiXCR) and kept in-frame beta chains. Entries that share a CDR3 protein sequence are merged under the most common genes and DNA. The V and J calls and clone size are TCRdb's, not the authors'. Within this sample are about 120,000 distinct CDR3 sequences, with around 13% of them counted one time only. 0.7% to 0.95% of the sample lies in the top ten.

The germline V gene encodes CDR1 SGHKS and CDR2 YYEKEE (reference sequence). The CDR3 runs 14 residues from the cysteine to the phenylalanine. Of the read, only the CDR3 DNA is kept; its 42 bases are in frame from base 1. Trimming takes 2 bases from V and 5 bases from J, and the germline ends sit 13 bases apart. The intended sense of this specimen's time point label: patch test 1, 2 weeks after DPC sensitization. The treatment or condition label corresponds to: therapeutic diphenylcyclopropenone sensitization with weekly scalp DPC. At every patch-test visit, the blood draw took place before the patch test was put on. Patients were considered eligible if aged 18 to 70, diagnosed with alopecia and deemed suitable for DPC therapy, and patients were excluded if pregnant. Total RNA was isolated from unfractionated whole blood collected in Tempus Blood RNA tubes.

The receptor was derived from a man aged 18 to 29 with alopecia areata. Some clones in this sample may be carry-over from other donors' samples. Here the chain combines TRBV5-5 and TRBJ1-2; TRBD1 is possibly the D segment (6 matching bases). Material: whole blood, obtained in connection with sensitization to the hapten diphenylcyclopropenone (DPC). The bases are TGTGCCAGCAGCTTAGGGGGAGAGATATATGGCTACACCTTC. This sequence encodes CASSLGGEIYGYTF.